These 13 T cell receptor beta chains came from one sample sequenced in a study of shared clonotypes between healthy human individuals. Positively selected for CCR7, the CD45RO-negative cells used as naive CD8 cells excluded terminally differentiated effector memory CD45RA+ cells. Clones were read by immunoSEQ multiplex PCR, and TCRdb kept only the in-frame ones, dropping some. The table includes about 2 million clones, about 94% detected once. Specimen: naive CD8+ T cells sorted from blood. These receptors originate from a young man in good health.

The V call is TRBV2, the J call TRBJ1-3; 10 positions match TRBD1. Trimming cost V 5 bases and J 2 bases; bases outside gene matches: 3. The CDR3 totals 15 residues. Looked up from germline, CDR1 is SNHLY and CDR2 is FYNNEI. The CDR3 DNA is TGTGCCAGCAGTTGGACAGGGGGGGCTGGAAACACCATATATTTT. Translating it yields CASSWTGGAGNTIYF.

The V gene is TRBV29-1, the J gene TRBJ1-2, with a tentative D call TRBD1 (6 bases). The CDR3 sequence is 15 residues long. Trimming stripped 7 bases from V and 1 base from J, with 19 bases between. CDR1 and CDR2 (germline): SQVTM, ANQGSEA. CDR3 sequence: CSARPGAGDNYGYTF. The CDR3 nucleotides are TGCAGCGCCCGCCCTGGGGCAGGGGATAACTATGGCTACACCTTC.

The V call is TRBV28, the J call TRBJ1-4, with 8 bases aligning to TRBD1. In germline, CDR1 is MDHEN, CDR2 SYDVKM. CDR3 length: 15 amino acids. V shed 3 bases and J 8 bases; nucleotides not matched to a gene: 8. Written as DNA, the CDR3 is TGTGCCAGCAGTTTCCAGGGGGCACTACAGGAAAAACTGTTTTTT. As protein: CASSFQGALQEKLFF.

This clone was picked up one time. The rearrangement uses TRBV11-2 and TRBJ2-5; 12 positions match TRBD1. The J segment lost 5 bases and the V segment lost 0 bases, leaving 10 bases of the junction unmatched. Per germline, CDR1 SGHAT and CDR2 FQNNGV. There are 18 residues in the CDR3. The CDR3 nucleotides are TGTGCCAGCAGCTTAGAACCCATGGGGACAGGGGGCGAGGAGACCCAGTACTTC. Its translation: CASSLEPMGTGGEETQYF. The whole variable domain, filled in from reference TRBV11-2 and TRBJ2-5, reads EAGVAQSPRYKIIEKRQSVAFWCNPISGHATLYWYQQILGQGPKLLIQFQNNGVVDDSQLPKDRFSAERLKGVDSTLKIQPAKLEDSAVYLCASSLEPMGTGGEETQYFGPGTRLLVL.

V gene TRBV5-1 combines with J gene TRBJ2-3, with TRBD2 identical over 13 bases. Germline-derived CDR1 and CDR2 are SGHRS and YFSETQ. The CDR3 totals 22 residues. V gave up 0 bases and J gave up 0 bases; unmatched junction bases: 16. CDR3 loop: CASSLGGYQGLAGTTSTDTQYF. CDR3 coding DNA: TGCGCCAGCAGCTTGGGGGGATACCAGGGACTAGCGGGAACCACTAGCACAGATACGCAGTATTTT. The whole variable domain, remainder taken from reference TRBV5-1 and TRBJ2-3, is KAGVTQTPRYLIKTRGQQVTLSCSPISGHRSVSWYQQTPGQGLQFLFEYFSETQRNKGNFPGRFSGRQFSNSRSEMNVSTLELGDSALYLCASSLGGYQGLAGTTSTDTQYFGPGTRLTVL.

The V and J genes are TRBV15 and TRBJ1-1, with D unclear. The CDR3 loop spans 16 amino acids. Trimming cost V 3 bases and J 3 bases, with 17 bases left between them. Germline CDR1 and CDR2: LNHNV and YYDKDF (reference sequence). The CDR3, as DNA: TGTGCCACCAGCAGCGCTATACCCCCCGAAGACACTGAAGCTTTCTTT. Protein sequence: CATSSAIPPEDTEAFF.

The V gene is TRBV29-1, the J gene TRBJ2-1; D call uncertain. V lost 2 bases, J lost 0 bases, and 11 bases lay in between. Germline CDR1 is SQVTM and CDR2 is ANQGSEA. This CDR3 is built from 15 residues. CDR3: CSVESRRSSYNEQFF. The DNA for the CDR3 is TGCAGCGTTGAATCTCGGCGAAGCTCCTACAATGAGCAGTTCTTC.

Worth noting for this clone: Likely a read error: the CDR3 ends without its conserved phenylalanine or tryptophan. The DNA is omitted, as the CDR3 cannot be located on it reliably, and the CDR3 follows TCRdb's listing. CDR3 residues: CASSIDIGR. V and J are TRBV19 and TRBJ1-2; whether TRBD1, the table's D call, matches the DNA was not checked. Ends included, the CDR3 has 9 residues. Germline CDR1 is LNHDA and CDR2 is SQIVND (reference sequence).

This clone appeared once. The chain has TRBV9 and TRBJ1-1; D is undetermined. The CDR3 runs to 13 residues. The ends were cut back, 4 bases at V and 1 base at J, with 8 bases in the middle. Per germline, CDR1 SGDLS and CDR2 YYNGEE. The CDR3 sequence is CASSPAPNTEAFF. CDR3 in DNA: TGTGCCAGCAGCCCCGCCCCGAACACTGAAGCTTTCTTT.

The V gene is TRBV29-1, the J gene TRBJ1-2; D unresolved. Germline CDR1 reads SQVTM; CDR2 reads ANQGSEA. The CDR3 extends over 12 amino acids. Trimming took off 6 bases at V and 2 bases at J, with 10 bases between the two ends. CDR3 sequence: CSVRAPNYGYTF. The CDR3 nucleotides read TGCAGCGTCCGAGCCCCGAACTATGGCTACACCTTC.

A single count supports this clone. This chain links TRBV14 with TRBJ2-7; D is ambiguous. Germline V gene lookup returns CDR1 SGHDN and CDR2 FVKESK. V gave up 2 bases and J gave up 6 bases, with 20 bases separating them. This CDR3 comprises 16 residues. CDR3 amino acids: CASSQRNGGPRSEQYF. DNA of the CDR3: TGTGCCAGCAGCCAAAGGAATGGTGGCCCGAGGAGCGAGCAGTACTTC.

In the case of this clone: A junction boundary mismatches the germline segment, possibly from a read error. The chain uses TRBV7-7 and TRBJ2-2; no definite D call. The CDR3 totals 15 residues. Germline-derived CDR1 and CDR2 are SSHAT and FNYEAQ (reference sequence). The CDR3 region is CASSDSWADSGELFF. Written as DNA, the CDR3 is TGTGCTAGCAGCGACTCGTGGGCGGATTCCGGGGAGCTGTTTTTT. The full variable domain, its missing parts supplied by reference TRBV7-7 and TRBJ2-2, is GAGVSQSPRYKVTKRGQDVTLRCDPISSHATLYWYQQALGQGPEFLTYFNYEAQPDKSGLPSDRFSAERPEGSISTLTIQRTEQRDSAMYRCASSDSWADSGELFFGEGSRLTVL.

This CDR3 is CASSLVGVTGLEESPLHF. The CDR3 coding sequence is TGTGCCAGCAGCTTAGTAGGAGTGACAGGGTTGGAAGAATCACCCCTCCACTTT. This rearrangement joins TRBV7-2 to TRBJ1-6; 7 bases agree with TRBD1. The junction had 16 bases not matched to a gene; V was cut back by 1 base and J by 10 bases. Germline assignment: CDR1 SGHTA and CDR2 FQGNSA. The CDR3 consists of 18 residues.